This T cell receptor (beta chain) appears in the sequencing data of a study of early T cells in non-severe SARS-CoV-2 infection. CDR1 and CDR2 (germline): MGHRA, YSYEKL. Trimming removed 2 bases at V and 6 bases at J, with 4 bases between. The CDR3 contains 11 residues. This clonotype came up many times. The library protocol tagged individual cDNA molecules with unique molecular identifiers. TCRdb itself ran the 5' RACE reads through MiXCR, one entry per CDR3 protein. This sample has more than 55,000 distinct CDR3 sequences, with about 12% found just once. This receptor was taken from an adult who was a healthcare worker with PCR-confirmed SARS-CoV-2 infection or an uninfected control (not recorded which). The material was whole blood, obtained at baseline. This chain connects TRBV4-1 to TRBJ1-2; D is uncertain. The CDR3 nucleotides read TGCGCCAGCAGCCAACGAGATGGCTACACCTTC. This translates into CASSQRDGYTF.